These 24 T cell receptor beta chains were all obtained from the same sample, sequenced in a study of T-cell memory formation after mild COVID-19. Each CDR3 protein is one row after TCRdb ran MiXCR on the 5' RACE reads. The data contain around 320,000 distinct CDR3 sequences, roughly an eighth of them singletons. Input material: PBMCs or a T cell subset sorted from them (not recorded which). The receptors originated from a man aged 18 to 35 who had mild COVID-19 (a few samples of this study predate the infection). Cell type and time point are not known.

There are many counts of this clonotype. The J gene is TRBJ2-3, the V gene TRBV7-2, with D possibly matching TRBD1 (5 bases). V was clipped by 6 bases and J by 2 bases, with 12 bases between them. Germline CDR1 reads SGHTA; CDR2 reads FQGNSA. The CDR3 extends over 14 amino acids. CDR3: CASSLRGTTDTQYF. The CDR3 bases are TGTGCCAGCAGTTTAAGGGGTACCACAGATACGCAGTATTTT. Full variable domain (rest looked up from reference TRBV7-2 and TRBJ2-3): GAGVSQSPSNKVTEKGKDVELRCDPISGHTALYWYRQSLGQGLEFLIYFQGNSAPDKSGLPSDRFSAERTGGSVSTLTIQRTQQEDSAVYLCASSLRGTTDTQYFGPGTRLTVL.

The J gene is TRBJ2-3, the V gene TRBV12-3 or TRBV12-4; D is uncertain. Trimming removed 5 bases from V and 5 bases from J, with 8 bases in between. CDR3 length: 12 residues. For the CDR3, the DNA is TGTGCCAGCAGTGCGTACGAAGATACGCAGTATTTT. It is translated as CASSAYEDTQYF.

The chain joins TRBV5-6 to TRBJ2-2; 8 nucleotides align to TRBD1. Germline CDR1 reads SGHDT; CDR2 reads YYEEEE. V shed 8 bases and J 5 bases; nucleotides not matched to a gene: 14. This CDR3 contains 16 residues. The CDR3 is CARATGEAHLTGELFF. CDR3 nucleotide sequence: TGTGCCAGGGCGACAGGGGAGGCACATTTAACCGGGGAGCTGTTTTTT.

This clonotype was seen many times. The rearrangement links TRBV5-6 to TRBJ2-1; D ambiguous. V lost 0 bases to trimming and J lost 2 bases, with 6 bases between them. The CDR3 extends over 14 amino acids. From germline, CDR1 is SGHDT and CDR2 YYEEEE. In DNA form, the CDR3 reads TGTGCCAGCAGCTTGGGTTACACCTACAATGAGCAGTTCTTC. Its translation: CASSLGYTYNEQFF.

J is TRBJ1-2 and V is TRBV12-3 or TRBV12-4, with unresolved D. V gave up 3 bases and J gave up 0 bases, with 8 bases separating them. The CDR3 is 14 residues long. The CDR3 sequence is CASSFGDPNYGYTF. CDR3 DNA sequence: TGTGCCAGCAGTTTCGGGGATCCTAACTATGGCTACACCTTC.

This clonotype was picked up many times. The CDR3 sequence is CASSRTGGDEQFF. DNA of the CDR3: TGTGCCAGCAGCAGGACAGGGGGGGATGAGCAGTTCTTC. The V and J genes are TRBV7-8 and TRBJ2-1, with TRBD1 matching 10 bases. CDR3 length: 13 residues. V lost 5 bases and J lost 8; bases outside the gene matches: 3. Germline lookup yields CDR1 SGHVS and CDR2 FQNEAQ.

In its sample, this clonotype was seen a few times. V gene TRBV7-3 combines with J gene TRBJ2-7; D may correspond to TRBD1 or TRBD2 (6 bases each). Trimming shortened V by 4 bases and J by 5 bases, and 21 bases separated the two germline ends. The CDR3 sequence is 16 residues long. Germline-derived CDR1 and CDR2 are SGHTA and FQGTGA. The CDR3 is CASSCSWGAPGDEQYV. CDR3 nucleotide sequence: TGTGCCAGCAGCTGCAGCTGGGGGGCCCCTGGTGACGAGCAGTACGTC.

This rearrangement joins TRBV4-1 to TRBJ1-6, with TRBD1 as a possible D gene (6 bases). This CDR3 is 15 amino acids long. Germline loops: CDR1 MGHRA, CDR2 YSYEKL. V dropped 6 bases and J dropped 0 bases, with 9 bases sitting between them. The CDR3 loop is CASRGQSSYNSPLHF. CDR3 DNA sequence: TGCGCCAGCAGAGGACAGAGCTCCTATAATTCACCCCTCCACTTT.

The chain employs TRBV4-3 and TRBJ1-6; D unresolved. V was pared by 0 bases and J by 0 bases, with 9 bases between. The CDR3 is 17 amino acids. The V gene's germline CDR1 is LGHNA and CDR2 YSLEER. The CDR3 bases are TGCGCCAGCAGCCAAGATCCGTCAGGCTCCTATAATTCACCCCTCCACTTT. Translated, it gives CASSQDPSGSYNSPLHF.

The table lists this clonotype with a few counts. V and J are TRBV7-2 and TRBJ2-7; no definite D call. Trimming left V 1 base short and J 6 bases short, with 10 bases between. CDR3 size: 13 residues. CDR1 and CDR2 (germline): SGHTA, FQGNSA. CDR3 amino acids: CASSLDPESEQYF. The CDR3 nucleotides are TGTGCCAGCAGCTTAGACCCGGAGTCCGAGCAGTACTTC. Looking up the rest from reference TRBV7-2 and TRBJ2-7 gives the full variable domain: GAGVSQSPSNKVTEKGKDVELRCDPISGHTALYWYRQSLGQGLEFLIYFQGNSAPDKSGLPSDRFSAERTGGSVSTLTIQRTQQEDSAVYLCASSLDPESEQYFGPGTRLTVT.

This clonotype appeared a few times. The chain combines TRBV5-1 with TRBJ1-2, with TRBD1 identical over 8 bases. Germline CDR1 is SGHRS and CDR2 is YFSETQ. The ends lost 3 bases at V and 10 bases at J; junction bases unmatched: 5. CDR3 length: 12 amino acids. CDR3 in amino acids: CASSWGTGDYTF. The CDR3 DNA reads TGCGCCAGCAGCTGGGGGACAGGAGACTACACCTTC.

The chain has TRBV11-2 and TRBJ2-5; 8 bases agree with TRBD2. Germline trimming cut 5 bases from V and 5 bases from J; bases unmatched to any gene: 10. In germline, CDR1 is SGHAT, CDR2 FQNNGV. This CDR3 has 15 amino acids. CDR3 amino acids: CASSVGTTGGETQYF. CDR3 nucleotides: TGTGCCAGCAGCGTTGGGACGACGGGGGGGGAGACCCAGTACTTC.

V and J are TRBV2 and TRBJ2-1; 9 bases line up with TRBD2. CDR1 SNHLY and CDR2 FYNNEI come from the germline V gene. Trimming removed 1 base from V and 10 bases from J; junction bases left unmatched: 2. This CDR3 is built from 13 residues. CDR3 in DNA: TGTGCCAGCAGTGAAGGGCTAGCGGGGGAGCAGTTCTTC. This sequence encodes CASSEGLAGEQFF.

This clonotype appeared many times. For the CDR3, the DNA is TGTGCCAGCAGCTTAGTCCAGATGACAGGGAATAATTCACCCCTCCACTTT. The encoded protein is CASSLVQMTGNNSPLHF. The chain carries TRBV7-6 and TRBJ1-6; 7 positions match TRBD1. V lost 1 base, J lost 5 bases, and 8 bases stayed unmatched. This CDR3 has 17 amino acids. Germline V CDR1 and CDR2: SGHVS, FNYEAQ.

V usage is TRBV5-6 and J usage is TRBJ1-3, with D possibly being TRBD1 (5 bases). The CDR3 totals 16 residues. Germline V gene data show CDR1 as SGHDT and CDR2 as YYEEEE. Trimming pared 3 bases from V and 0 bases from J, leaving 13 bases between. The CDR3 is CASSWIGVDSGNTIYF. CDR3 nucleotide sequence: TGTGCCAGCAGCTGGATAGGGGTAGACTCTGGAAACACCATATATTTT.

The chain is built from TRBV4-3 and TRBJ2-1; D possibly matches TRBD1 or TRBD2 (6 bases each). Germline V gives CDR1 LGHNA, CDR2 YSLEER. The CDR3 runs to 16 residues. V was pared by 2 bases and J by 5 bases, with 16 bases between. CDR3 residues: CASSQQGRGRHNEQFF. CDR3 DNA sequence: TGCGCCAGCAGCCAACAGGGACGGGGGCGCCACAATGAGCAGTTCTTC.

The table lists this clonotype with many counts. The chain carries TRBV12-3 or TRBV12-4 and TRBJ2-7; 8 nucleotides line up with TRBD1. Unmatched junction bases numbered 6, after V lost 5 bases and J lost 3 bases. This CDR3 region has 14 residues. CDR3 DNA: TGTGCCAGCAGTCCCGGGACAGGTGTCTACGAGCAGTACTTC. Translated, it gives CASSPGTGVYEQYF.

This clonotype was picked up a small number of times. The V and J genes are TRBV2 and TRBJ1-6, with D perhaps matching TRBD1 (6 bases). V shed 2 bases and J shed 12 bases, with 17 bases lying between them. Per the germline V gene, CDR1 is SNHLY and CDR2 is FYNNEI. The CDR3 is made up of 15 amino acids. The CDR3 DNA follows: TGTGCCAGCAGTGAACTTTCCGGGACACCGGAACCCCTCCACTTT. It codes for CASSELSGTPEPLHF.

The chain carries TRBV7-2 and TRBJ2-5, with D perhaps being TRBD1 or TRBD2 (5 bases each). Germline V lookup: CDR1 SGHTA, CDR2 FQGNSA. The CDR3 length is 13 residues. V was clipped by 3 bases and J by 7 bases, with 12 bases between them. The CDR3 nucleotides are TGTGCCAGCAGCTTCGGTCAGAGGGGGACCCAGTACTTC. Residues: CASSFGQRGTQYF.

This chain connects TRBV4-2 to TRBJ1-3; D might be TRBD1 (5 bases). Germline V lookup: CDR1 LGHNA, CDR2 YNFKEQ. This CDR3 is built from 14 residues. Trimming shortened V by 4 bases and J by 2 bases, and 9 bases separated the two germline ends. CDR3 sequence: CASSPSGPGNTIYF. The CDR3 region has the DNA TGTGCCAGCAGCCCGTCGGGGCCTGGAAACACCATATATTTT.

In its sample, this clonotype was seen many times. V and J are TRBV5-1 and TRBJ2-7, with TRBD2 as a possible D gene (5 bases). V dropped 4 bases and J dropped 5 bases, with 13 bases sitting between them. From germline, CDR1 is SGHRS and CDR2 YFSETQ. CDR3 length equals 13 residues. CDR3 residues: CASSPGTGNEQYF. The CDR3 nucleotides read TGCGCCAGCAGCCCGGGAACGGGGAACGAGCAGTACTTC.

The chain couples TRBV12-3 or TRBV12-4 to TRBJ2-7, with D perhaps matching TRBD2 (6 bases). This CDR3 spans 16 amino acids. Trimming cost V 1 base and J 0 bases, with 13 bases left between them. For the CDR3, the DNA is TGTGCCAGCAGTTTAGGGGGCCGGGGGAGCTCCTACGAGCAGTACTTC. Its protein is CASSLGGRGSSYEQYF.

This clonotype was counted between two and nine times. This chain links TRBV6-6 with TRBJ1-5; D gene ambiguous. CDR3 size: 15 residues. From germline, CDR1 is MNHNY and CDR2 SVGAGI (reference sequence). V lost 0 bases, J lost 0 bases, and 6 bases lay in between. This CDR3 reads CASSYSSNSNQPQHF. CDR3 in DNA: TGTGCCAGCAGTTACTCGTCAAATAGCAATCAGCCCCAGCATTTT.

This clonotype appeared a few times. V is TRBV12-3 or TRBV12-4 and J is TRBJ2-3; D is unclear. V was clipped by 5 bases and J by 2 bases, with 14 bases between them. The CDR3 length is 15 residues. In DNA form, the CDR3 reads TGTGCCAGCAGTCTCAGAGGTCGAGACACAGATACGCAGTATTTT. Residues: CASSLRGRDTDTQYF.